Listed below are T cell receptor beta chains from one sample, sequenced in a study of T cells after yellow fever vaccination. TCRdb independently ran MiXCR on the 5' RACE reads; one entry per CDR3 protein. Seen here are about 350,000 distinct CDR3 sequences, approximately 8% observed once, and the top ten hold roughly 15%. The input for sequencing was PBMCs, taken approximately 40 days after the first yellow fever vaccination. The receptors shown here come from a man younger than 35 who received the YFV17D yellow fever vaccine. The CDR3 runs from the conserved cysteine through the conserved F or W. The D gene is left open where the match is weak. A row's size may be missing; if present it is once, few, many or a size class.

J gene: TRBJ2-7
V gene: TRBV10-3
clone size: few
D gene: TRBD1
CDR3 protein: CAIRPDRGYDEQYF
CDR3 DNA: TGTGCCATCAGACCTGACAGGGGTTACGACGAGCAGTACTTC

J gene: TRBJ1-6
V gene: TRBV7-8
clone size: few
D gene: -
CDR3 protein: CASSLGADNSPLHF
CDR3 DNA: TGTGCCAGCAGCTTAGGGGCAGATAATTCACCCCTCCACTTT

J gene: TRBJ2-7
V gene: TRBV7-3
clone size: few
D gene: -
CDR3 protein: CASSLDSGGYEQYF
CDR3 DNA: TGTGCCAGCAGCCTGGACAGCGGTGGGTACGAGCAGTACTTC

J gene: TRBJ2-7
V gene: TRBV6-1
clone size: few
D gene: -
CDR3 protein: CASSPGARVGYEQYF
CDR3 DNA: TGTGCCAGCAGTCCGGGGGCTAGAGTCGGCTACGAGCAGTACTTC

J gene: TRBJ1-1
V gene: TRBV6-1
clone size: few
D gene: TRBD1
CDR3 protein: CASSDRTGGKMNTEAFF
CDR3 DNA: TGTGCCAGCAGTGACAGGACAGGGGGTAAAATGAACACTGAAGCTTTCTTT

J gene: TRBJ2-4
V gene: TRBV6-1
clone size: -
D gene: TRBD2
CDR3 protein: CASRQNWSGGKTKNIQYF
CDR3 DNA: TGTGCCAGCAGACAGAACTGGAGCGGGGGGAAAACCAAAAACATTCAGTACTTC

J gene: TRBJ2-1
V gene: TRBV5-4
clone size: few
D gene: TRBD2
CDR3 protein: CASSEGGSGGVYEQFF
CDR3 DNA: TGTGCCAGCAGCGAGGGCGGGAGCGGGGGTGTCTATGAGCAGTTCTTC

J gene: TRBJ1-1
V gene: TRBV20-1
clone size: -
D gene: TRBD1
CDR3 protein: CSARDPARGLDEAFF
CDR3 DNA: TGCAGTGCTAGAGACCCAGCAAGGGGGCTGGATGAAGCTTTCTTT

J gene: TRBJ2-3
V gene: TRBV6-1
clone size: -
D gene: -
CDR3 protein: CASGGLVTDTQYF
CDR3 DNA: TGTGCCAGCGGAGGGCTAGTAACAGATACGCAGTATTTT

J gene: TRBJ2-2
V gene: TRBV24-1
clone size: many
D gene: TRBD1
CDR3 protein: CATSDPGTGATGELFF
CDR3 DNA: TGTGCCACCAGTGATCCCGGGACAGGGGCGACCGGGGAGCTGTTTTTT

J gene: TRBJ2-1
V gene: TRBV5-6
clone size: few
D gene: TRBD2
CDR3 protein: CASSLLAGGAGQFF
CDR3 DNA: TGTGCCAGCAGCCTATTAGCGGGGGGGGCGGGGCAGTTCTTC

J gene: TRBJ2-7
V gene: TRBV18
clone size: few
D gene: TRBD1
CDR3 protein: CASSPPDRPPYEQYF
CDR3 DNA: TGTGCCAGCTCACCACCGGACAGGCCCCCCTACGAGCAGTACTTC

J gene: TRBJ2-3
V gene: TRBV18
clone size: -
D gene: TRBD2
CDR3 protein: CASSPPRSRGSTTDTQYF
CDR3 DNA: TGTGCCAGCTCACCACCGCGGTCGCGGGGGTCGACCACAGATACGCAGTATTTT

J gene: TRBJ2-1
V gene: TRBV5-1
clone size: few
D gene: TRBD1
CDR3 protein: CASSLVRGQGHNEQFF
CDR3 DNA: TGCGCCAGCAGCTTGGTGCGGGGACAGGGCCACAATGAGCAGTTCTTC

J gene: TRBJ2-7
V gene: TRBV6-9
clone size: -
D gene: -
CDR3 protein: CASSCNGSYEQYF
CDR3 DNA: TGTGCCAGCAGTTGCAATGGGTCCTACGAGCAGTACTTC

J gene: TRBJ2-3
V gene: TRBV5-1
clone size: few
D gene: TRBD2
CDR3 protein: CASSLGSGGEDTQYF
CDR3 DNA: TGCGCCAGCAGCTTGGGTAGCGGGGGGGAAGATACGCAGTATTTT

J gene: TRBJ2-3
V gene: TRBV29-1
clone size: few
D gene: TRBD2
CDR3 protein: CSVRGLATDTQYF
CDR3 DNA: TGCAGCGTGAGGGGACTAGCTACAGATACGCAGTATTTT

J gene: TRBJ2-5
V gene: TRBV7-3
clone size: few
D gene: TRBD2
CDR3 protein: CASSQGLAGEETQYF
CDR3 DNA: TGTGCCAGCAGCCAAGGACTAGCGGGGGAGGAGACCCAGTACTTC

J gene: TRBJ1-1
V gene: TRBV4-3
clone size: few
D gene: -
CDR3 protein: CASSQGSLRAFF
CDR3 DNA: TGCGCCAGCAGCCAAGGTAGCTTGCGCGCTTTCTTT

J gene: TRBJ2-2
V gene: TRBV25-1
clone size: few
D gene: -
CDR3 protein: CASSEYFQDTGELFF
CDR3 DNA: TGTGCCAGCAGTGAATATTTCCAGGACACCGGGGAGCTGTTTTTT

J gene: TRBJ2-3
V gene: TRBV7-9
clone size: few
D gene: -
CDR3 protein: CASSPPLPGLADTQYF
CDR3 DNA: TGTGCCAGCAGCCCCCCTCTGCCGGGGCTTGCAGATACGCAGTATTTT

J gene: TRBJ1-5
V gene: TRBV12-3/TRBV12-4
clone size: -
D gene: -
CDR3 protein: CASSTTLANQPQHF
CDR3 DNA: TGTGCCAGCAGCACAACCCTAGCCAATCAGCCCCAGCATTTT

J gene: TRBJ2-1
V gene: TRBV3-1
clone size: few
D gene: TRBD2
CDR3 protein: CASSQVGLADLFF
CDR3 DNA: TGTGCCAGCAGCCAAGTGGGACTAGCGGATTTATTCTTC

J gene: TRBJ2-1
V gene: TRBV9
clone size: -
D gene: TRBD2
CDR3 protein: CASSVIAGGFNEQFF
CDR3 DNA: TGTGCCAGCAGCGTTATAGCGGGGGGATTCAATGAGCAGTTCTTC

J gene: TRBJ2-7
V gene: TRBV5-1
clone size: many
D gene: -
CDR3 protein: CASSSPDSAYEQYF
CDR3 DNA: TGCGCCAGCAGCTCGCCTGACAGTGCCTACGAGCAGTACTTC

J gene: TRBJ2-7
V gene: TRBV7-6
clone size: -
D gene: -
CDR3 protein: CASSLRGIGDYEQYF
CDR3 DNA: TGTGCCAGCAGCTTACGGGGTATCGGGGACTACGAGCAGTACTTC

J gene: TRBJ2-5
V gene: TRBV20-1
clone size: -
D gene: TRBD2
CDR3 protein: CCANSGGYQETQYF
CDR3 DNA: TGCTGTGCTAATAGCGGGGGGTACCAAGAGACCCAGTACTTC

J gene: TRBJ2-3
V gene: TRBV24-1
clone size: few
D gene: -
CDR3 protein: CATSVHAGDTQYF
CDR3 DNA: TGTGCCACCAGTGTCCATGCAGGAGATACGCAGTATTTT

J gene: TRBJ2-1
V gene: TRBV5-6
clone size: few
D gene: -
CDR3 protein: CASSSPVGGDNEQFF
CDR3 DNA: TGTGCCAGCAGCTCCCCGGTCGGAGGAGACAATGAGCAGTTCTTC

J gene: TRBJ1-4
V gene: TRBV7-9
clone size: -
D gene: -
CDR3 protein: CASSPPPWRGVEKLFF
CDR3 DNA: TGTGCCAGCAGCCCTCCCCCCTGGAGGGGTGTTGAAAAACTGTTTTTT

J gene: TRBJ2-1
V gene: TRBV6-1
clone size: -
D gene: TRBD1
CDR3 protein: CASSQDRDNINEQFF
CDR3 DNA: TGTGCCAGCAGTCAGGACAGGGACAACATCAATGAGCAGTTCTTC

J gene: TRBJ2-5
V gene: TRBV5-1
clone size: -
D gene: -
CDR3 protein: CASSFPNIKGEETQYF
CDR3 DNA: TGCGCCAGCAGCTTCCCCAACATTAAGGGGGAGGAGACCCAGTACTTC

J gene: TRBJ2-5
V gene: TRBV6-1
clone size: -
D gene: -
CDR3 protein: CASSGSGYEETQYF
CDR3 DNA: TGTGCCAGCAGTGGGTCGGGATATGAAGAGACCCAGTACTTC

J gene: TRBJ2-5
V gene: TRBV20-1
clone size: many
D gene: -
CDR3 protein: CSASEGGETQYF
CDR3 DNA: TGCAGTGCTAGCGAGGGCGGAGAGACCCAGTACTTC

J gene: TRBJ2-7
V gene: TRBV7-2
clone size: few
D gene: -
CDR3 protein: CASSDGQLNEQYF
CDR3 DNA: TGTGCCAGCAGCGACGGACAGCTTAACGAGCAGTACTTC

J gene: TRBJ1-2
V gene: TRBV24-1
clone size: -
D gene: TRBD1
CDR3 protein: CATSDPGTGYGYTF
CDR3 DNA: TGTGCCACCAGTGACCCCGGGACAGGGTATGGCTACACCTTC

J gene: TRBJ1-4
V gene: TRBV28
clone size: many
D gene: TRBD1
CDR3 protein: CASSPRTGFNEKLFF
CDR3 DNA: TGTGCCAGCAGTCCGAGGACAGGGTTTAATGAAAAACTGTTTTTT

J gene: TRBJ2-1
V gene: TRBV3-1
clone size: -
D gene: TRBD1
CDR3 protein: CASSPWDRGDYEQFF
CDR3 DNA: TGTGCCAGCAGCCCCTGGGACAGGGGAGACTATGAGCAGTTCTTC

J gene: TRBJ1-5
V gene: TRBV7-2
clone size: -
D gene: -
CDR3 protein: CASSPIADSNQPQHF
CDR3 DNA: TGTGCCAGCAGCCCTATAGCGGATAGTAATCAGCCCCAGCATTTT

J gene: TRBJ1-2
V gene: TRBV24-1
clone size: -
D gene: -
CDR3 protein: CATSDDSHYTF
CDR3 DNA: TGTGCCACCAGTGACGACAGCCACTACACCTTC

J gene: TRBJ1-6
V gene: TRBV7-9
clone size: -
D gene: -
CDR3 protein: CASSFGTSMPYNSPLHF
CDR3 DNA: TGTGCCAGCAGCTTCGGGACCTCAATGCCCTATAATTCACCCCTCCACTTT

J gene: TRBJ2-4
V gene: TRBV5-1
clone size: few
D gene: -
CDR3 protein: CASSLATGQKNIQYF
CDR3 DNA: TGCGCCAGCAGCTTGGCCACTGGACAGAAAAACATTCAGTACTTC

J gene: TRBJ2-5
V gene: TRBV6-1
clone size: few
D gene: -
CDR3 protein: CASSEANYRDLAETQYF
CDR3 DNA: TGTGCCAGCAGTGAAGCGAATTACCGGGACTTAGCGGAGACCCAGTACTTC

J gene: TRBJ2-1
V gene: TRBV13
clone size: many
D gene: -
CDR3 protein: CASSPGVADNEQFF
CDR3 DNA: TGTGCCAGCAGCCCCGGTGTAGCGGACAATGAGCAGTTCTTC

J gene: TRBJ1-3
V gene: TRBV4-3
clone size: -
D gene: TRBD1
CDR3 protein: CASGLDREAGNTIYF
CDR3 DNA: TGCGCCAGCGGACTGGACAGGGAGGCTGGAAACACCATATATTTT

J gene: TRBJ2-1
V gene: TRBV7-2
clone size: -
D gene: -
CDR3 protein: CASSLSGGNNEQFF
CDR3 DNA: TGTGCCAGCAGCTTATCCGGGGGTAACAATGAGCAGTTCTTC

J gene: TRBJ2-7
V gene: TRBV14
clone size: -
D gene: -
CDR3 protein: CASSQDERATYEQYF
CDR3 DNA: TGTGCCAGCAGCCAAGATGAGAGGGCGACCTACGAGCAGTACTTC

J gene: TRBJ2-3
V gene: TRBV10-3
clone size: -
D gene: -
CDR3 protein: CAISGFGASDTQYF
CDR3 DNA: TGTGCCATCAGTGGTTTCGGGGCCTCAGATACGCAGTATTTT

J gene: TRBJ1-4
V gene: TRBV25-1
clone size: -
D gene: -
CDR3 protein: CASSESRTALNEKLFF
CDR3 DNA: TGTGCCAGCAGTGAATCCCGGACAGCCCTTAATGAAAAACTGTTTTTT

J gene: TRBJ2-1
V gene: TRBV5-1
clone size: few
D gene: TRBD1
CDR3 protein: CASSSRGIGRVSYNEQFF
CDR3 DNA: TGCGCCAGCAGCTCCAGGGGGATTGGGCGGGTCTCCTACAATGAGCAGTTCTTC

J gene: TRBJ2-7
V gene: TRBV27
clone size: -
D gene: TRBD2
CDR3 protein: CASSLLLAGEPEYF
CDR3 DNA: TGTGCCAGCAGTTTATTGCTAGCGGGCGAACCTGAGTACTTC

J gene: TRBJ2-3
V gene: TRBV9
clone size: -
D gene: -
CDR3 protein: CASSPPAGGYTDTQYF
CDR3 DNA: TGTGCCAGCAGCCCCCCGGCTGGGGGGTACACAGATACGCAGTATTTT

J gene: TRBJ2-2
V gene: TRBV5-1
clone size: -
D gene: TRBD2
CDR3 protein: CASSLEASGGPVTGELFF
CDR3 DNA: TGCGCCAGCAGCTTGGAGGCTAGCGGGGGGCCCGTGACCGGGGAGCTGTTTTTT

J gene: TRBJ2-2
V gene: TRBV7-9
clone size: -
D gene: -
CDR3 protein: CASTLKRTGELFF
CDR3 DNA: TGTGCCAGCACACTGAAGAGGACCGGGGAGCTGTTTTTT

J gene: TRBJ2-3
V gene: TRBV15
clone size: -
D gene: TRBD1
CDR3 protein: CATSRDKQGGSTDTQYF
CDR3 DNA: TGTGCCACCAGCAGGGATAAACAGGGGGGAAGCACAGATACGCAGTATTTT

J gene: TRBJ1-4
V gene: TRBV5-1
clone size: -
D gene: -
CDR3 protein: CASSLGGTQNEKLFF
CDR3 DNA: TGCGCCAGCAGCTTGGGCGGGACACAGAATGAAAAACTGTTTTTT

J gene: TRBJ2-5
V gene: TRBV28
clone size: -
D gene: -
CDR3 protein: CASSPPPALQETQYF
CDR3 DNA: TGTGCCAGCAGTCCCCCACCAGCCCTCCAAGAGACCCAGTACTTC

J gene: TRBJ2-5
V gene: TRBV7-2
clone size: -
D gene: TRBD2
CDR3 protein: CASSRLDSGGLDTQYF
CDR3 DNA: TGTGCCAGCAGCCGCCTCGATAGCGGGGGGTTAGATACCCAGTACTTC

J gene: TRBJ2-3
V gene: TRBV7-8
clone size: -
D gene: -
CDR3 protein: CASSLVVTQYF
CDR3 DNA: TGTGCCAGCAGCTTGGTGGTCACGCAGTATTTT